One T cell receptor beta chain is described in this entry. This entry comes from a study of T cell changes during pregnancy in multiple sclerosis. The table came from immunoSEQ multiplex PCR; TCRdb's copy has only in-frame clones and leaves some out. The table lists more than 45,000 clones, roughly 93% of them singletons. Germline loops: CDR1 LNHNV, CDR2 YYDKDF (reference sequence). J gave up 2 bases and V 2 bases, and 15 bases lay outside the gene matches. The CDR3 sequence is 19 residues long. The receptor's source is a female donor with multiple sclerosis, enrolled in a pregnancy study. The chain employs TRBV15 and TRBJ1-5; 7 bases align to TRBD1. The specimen comprised CD8+ T cells from peripheral blood mononuclear cells, sampled in the second trimester of pregnancy. This CDR3 is CATSRFPSTGDGGNQPQHF. The CDR3 nucleotides are TGTGCCACCAGCAGATTCCCGTCCACAGGGGATGGTGGCAATCAGCCCCAGCATTTT.